The rows below give T cell receptor beta chains drawn from one sample of a study of cytomegalovirus exposure and HLA in healthy donors. Measured with immunoSEQ multiplex PCR; TCRdb has only the in-frame clones, and not every one. The profile shows about 130,000 clones, roughly 80% of them singletons. The material sequenced was PBMCs. All receptors come from a boy between 10 and 17 years old in good health and CMV-seronegative. The CDR3 runs from the conserved cysteine through the conserved F or W. A D gene is named only where the DNA matches it firmly. Some rows mark clone size as missing; the rest say once, few, many or name a class of expanded clone.

cdr3_aa: CASSYGQAYEQYF
cdr3_nt: TGTGCCAGCAGTTACGGACAGGCCTACGAGCAGTACTTC
v_call: TRBV27
clone_size: NA
j_call: TRBJ2-7
d_call: TRBD1

cdr3_aa: CASSMDRGSGELFF
cdr3_nt: TGTGCCAGCAGTATGGACAGGGGGTCCGGGGAGCTGTTTTTT
v_call: TRBV27
clone_size: NA
j_call: TRBJ2-2
d_call: TRBD1

cdr3_aa: CSVGQGTAPEQFF
cdr3_nt: TGCAGCGTTGGACAGGGGACCGCTCCTGAGCAGTTCTTC
v_call: TRBV29-1
clone_size: NA
j_call: TRBJ2-1
d_call: TRBD1

cdr3_aa: CASSITSGRTYEQYF
cdr3_nt: TGTGCCAGTAGCATCACCTCGGGGAGGACCTACGAGCAGTACTTC
v_call: TRBV19
clone_size: NA
j_call: TRBJ2-7
d_call: NA

cdr3_aa: CASSEAREVFYGYTF
cdr3_nt: TGTGCCAGCAGTGAAGCCAGGGAAGTCTTTTATGGCTACACCTTC
v_call: TRBV6-1
clone_size: NA
j_call: TRBJ1-2
d_call: NA

cdr3_aa: CASRTGETQYF
cdr3_nt: TGTGCCAGCAGGACGGGGGAGACCCAGTACTTC
v_call: TRBV6-5
clone_size: once
j_call: TRBJ2-5
d_call: NA

cdr3_aa: CASSSGGIPGYEQYF
cdr3_nt: TGTGCCAGCAGCTCAGGCGGGATTCCGGGCTACGAGCAGTACTTC
v_call: TRBV7-8
clone_size: NA
j_call: TRBJ2-7
d_call: NA

cdr3_aa: CASSGIAGDNYEQYF
cdr3_nt: TGTGCCAGCAGCGGAATAGCGGGGGATAACTACGAGCAGTACTTC
v_call: TRBV7-6
clone_size: NA
j_call: TRBJ2-7
d_call: TRBD2

cdr3_aa: CASSQESGLPYNEQFF
cdr3_nt: TGCGCCAGCAGCCAAGAATCGGGACTACCATACAATGAGCAGTTCTTC
v_call: TRBV4-1
clone_size: NA
j_call: TRBJ2-1
d_call: TRBD2

cdr3_aa: CASSLEGLALNEQFF
cdr3_nt: TGTGCCAGCAGCTTAGAAGGGCTAGCTCTGAATGAGCAGTTCTTC
v_call: TRBV7-6
clone_size: NA
j_call: TRBJ2-1
d_call: NA

cdr3_aa: CASSLGSSSVKYF
cdr3_nt: TGCGCCAGCAGCTTGGGGTCCTCGAGTGTAAAGTACTTC
v_call: TRBV5-1
clone_size: few
j_call: TRBJ2-7
d_call: NA

cdr3_aa: CASSANRDLLYEEQYF
cdr3_nt: TGTGCCAGCAGCGCCAACAGGGATCTCCTTTACGAAGAGCAGTACTTC
v_call: TRBV7-6
clone_size: few
j_call: TRBJ2-7
d_call: NA

cdr3_aa: CASSRGHSNQPQHF
cdr3_nt: TGTGCCAGCAGCAGGGGTCATAGCAATCAGCCCCAGCATTTT
v_call: TRBV7-2
clone_size: NA
j_call: TRBJ1-5
d_call: NA

cdr3_aa: CAWRAVAASYEQYF
cdr3_nt: TGTGCCTGGAGAGCAGTAGCGGCCTCCTACGAGCAGTACTTC
v_call: TRBV30
clone_size: NA
j_call: TRBJ2-7
d_call: NA